The sequence of this TCR beta chain was determined in a study of T-cell memory formation after mild COVID-19 (TCRdb year 2021). Background for the entire study: Most TCR sequence clusters were specific to one of the two donors. The cohort was made up of two young adult volunteers, one female and one male, who were previously healthy. In a couple of donors, T-cell clones that expanded and contracted after mild COVID-19 were followed by sequencing TCRalpha and TCRbeta repertoires longitudinally.

PBMCs were isolated by Ficoll-Paque density gradient centrifugation. Data came from an Illumina NovaSeq 6000. TCRalpha and TCRbeta cDNA libraries were constructed by 5'RACE with constant-segment primers, with sample barcodes and unique molecular identifiers being introduced. RNA was extracted from every sample with Trizol reagent. Library amplification was performed in two PCR steps, and a second sample barcode and Illumina TruSeq adapters were introduced in the second step. Libraries were sequenced on an Illumina NovaSeq with 2 x 150 bp paired-end reads. On the authors' methods: Reads were demultiplexed and collapsed into UMI-guided consensus sequences with migec v1.2.7. With mixcr v2.1.11, UMI consensuses were aligned to TRA and TRB V and J templates and assembled into clonotypes. A clonotype was counted as expanded or contracted only when both edgeR and NoisET called the clonotype significant, with the noise models trained on biological replicates. For edgeR calls, the cutoffs were a false discovery rate-adjusted p below 0.01 and a log2 fold-change threshold of 1. As an exploratory analysis of dynamics, max-normalized trajectories of the 1000 most abundant clonotypes were examined with PCA combined with hierarchical clustering. The CD4 or CD8 phenotype of responding clones was assigned using the separately sequenced CD4+ and CD8+ repertoires. TCRdb reanalyzed the raw reads on its own, using fastp at Q25 for trimming and MiXCR for clone calling, and kept in-frame beta chains. Each entry merges the rows of one CDR3 protein and shows their most common DNA and genes. These V and J calls derive from TCRdb rather than the authors' analysis. This sample gives about 350,000 distinct CDR3 sequences in total; approximately 14% of them show up just once. The top ten hold about 22% of the sample.

CDR1 and CDR2 (MNHEY, SVGAGI) derive from the germline V gene. Trimming costs V 2 bases and J 3 bases, and their ends lie 5 bases apart. The CDR3 holds 13 amino acids from the cysteine to the phenylalanine. CDR3 DNA only is kept here, 39 bases in frame from base 1. A remark on this clonotype: Its antigen is not yet known. The input lacks base qualities; no much larger clone sits a single base away.

What the study reported, not specific to this receptor: Some responding clones were detected in pre-infection memory, which suggested that pre-existing cross-reactive memory T cells had joined the SARS-CoV-2 response. Balanced CD4/CD8 phenotypes were observed for clones contracting from day 15 to 85, whereas a bias towards CD4+ was observed for a second wave of clones expanding from day 15 to 37. The study covered only two mild cases, and larger cohorts including severe cases with pre-infection samples were considered necessary. Contracting CD4+ clones appeared mostly in the CM and EM memory subsets, whereas CD8+ clones were enriched in EMRA. SARS-CoV-2 specificity of the second-wave clones peaking on day 37 was not confirmed.

This clonotype originated in a man between 18 and 29 years old who had mild COVID-19 (a few samples of this study predate the infection). The sample titles of this study are shuffled in the database, so cell type and time point are left out; the donor was told from shared clones. The specimen sequenced was PBMCs or a T cell subset sorted from them (not recorded which). The V and J genes are TRBV6-5 and TRBJ1-5, with the D gene not clear enough to name. At the DNA level, the sequence is TGTGCCAGCAGTTACCAGTTCAATCAGCCCCAGCATTTT. It codes for CASSYQFNQPQHF.